The T cell receptor beta chain described here comes from a study of early T cells in non-severe SARS-CoV-2 infection (dated by TCRdb to about 2021). Some background on the complete study: Bulk RNA from unsorted whole blood was used for TCR sequencing, so alpha and beta chains could not be paired. The investigation overall reported the following: Matching against VDJdb was skewed toward anti-spike CD8 responses, likely underestimated virus-specific expansions, and missed private and CD4 specificities.

A case-control design nested within a healthcare worker cohort in London, UK, was used, with weekly nasopharyngeal swab PCR tests and blood sampling performed. Healthcare workers were enrolled in the week of the UK lockdown, from 23 to 31 March 2020, and were followed every week for up to 16 weeks. Libraries came from 5' RACE. Sequencer: NextSeq 500. Unique molecular identifiers were attached to individual cDNA molecules in the TCR library protocol so that sequencing error and PCR bias could be corrected. TCR alpha and beta chains were both sequenced, and the abundances of alpha and beta sequences in each sample were closely correlated with each other. On the study's bioinformatics: Decombinator V4 was used to annotate TCR sequences for V gene, J gene and CDR3. Expanded TCRs were defined as changing significantly between any two time points under a Poisson model with p below 0.0001. TCR abundances were normalised to the total number of TCRs sequenced per sample and expressed as counts per million. MAIT TCRs were defined by TRAV1-2 paired with TRAJ12, TRAJ20 or TRAJ33, and iNKT TCRs by TRAV10 paired with TRAJ18. VDJdb, accessed 1 November 2021, was searched for CMV, EBV and SARS-CoV-2 annotated TCRs, with TCRs annotated for multiple antigens excluded. Using fastp trimming at Q25 and MiXCR clonotype assembly, TCRdb reanalyzed the public sequencing data and kept in-frame beta chains. Entries that share a CDR3 protein sequence are merged under the most common genes and DNA. TCRdb, rather than the study authors, made the V and J calls. The sample profile shows about 71,000 distinct CDR3 sequences; roughly 13% of them were found once. Together, the top ten hold 11% to 15% of the sample.

The germline ends are 18 bases apart after V is trimmed by 2 bases and J by 8 bases. Including the terminal cysteine and phenylalanine, the CDR3 comprises 15 residues. Just CDR3 DNA is preserved here, 45 bases in frame from base 1. Via the germline V gene (reference sequence), CDR1 is SEHNR and CDR2 FQNEAQ. About this clonotype itself: Its antigen target is currently unknown. No much larger clone exists at a distance of one base, and base qualities are not known.

The sequence derives from an adult who was a healthcare worker with PCR-confirmed SARS-CoV-2 infection or an uninfected control (not recorded which). The material sequenced was whole blood. The chain is encoded by TRBV7-9 joined to TRBJ1-1, with the D gene not confidently named. DNA sequence: TGTGCCAGCAGCTTATCCGCCCGGCCCCAGAAAGAAGCTTTCTTT. Its protein reads: CASSLSARPQKEAFF.